This TCR beta chain was sequenced in a study of OX40 agonist ivuxolimab in advanced cancers. With regard to the full study: The costimulatory receptor OX40 (CD134) was targeted by ivuxolimab, a fully human IgG2 agonistic monoclonal antibody. Partial responses were achieved by three dose-escalation patients, of whom one had hepatocellular carcinoma and two had cutaneous melanoma. The paper describes the monotherapy dose-escalation part (N = 52 patients) of the phase I trial of ivuxolimab. Of the approximately 50 patients in dose escalation, some 20 had hepatocellular carcinoma, around 15 had melanoma, 9 had renal cell carcinoma and 9 had head and neck cancer. Intravenous ivuxolimab was administered to patients every 2 weeks at six dose levels: 0.01, 0.1, 0.3, 1.5, 3 and 10 mg/kg. A male proportion of around 80% and a mean age of 60 years, ranging from roughly 23 to 80, were recorded for the dose-escalation cohort. Patients were allowed to have had prior anti-PD-1, anti-PD-L1 or anti-CTLA-4 therapy, and approximately 37% of the dose-escalation patients had been treated with checkpoint inhibitors. Peripheral TCRbeta sequencing was intended to test whether TCR sequence diversity was altered and clonal T-cell expansion was caused by ivuxolimab. Summary of the overall study and its limitations: Low levels of normalized T-cell clonal expansion were also seen in some patients who did not respond. In partial responders in the 0.1-3.0 mg/kg groups, normalized peripheral clonal expansion was found to be among the lowest, especially among CD8+ T cells. At doses from 0.1 to 3.0 mg/kg, clonal expansion was seen in both CD4+ and CD8+ blood T cells between baseline and week 6. After ivuxolimab, CD8+ T cells had more expanded clones than CD4+ T cells on average. Antigen specificity was not determined for the clonally expanded peripheral T cells.

On this clone: Its antigen has not been determined. Per-nucleotide qualities are absent, and no much larger clonotype sits a single base away.

The CDR1 and CDR2 encoded by the germline V gene are MNHEY and SVGAGI. The CDR3 covers 16 residues, taking in both the cysteine and the phenylalanine. Only CDR3 DNA is held: 48 bases, read in frame from base 1. Between the V and J ends, shortened by 4 bases and 3 bases respectively, the junction contains 17 bases. The trial excluded patients who had a history of autoimmune disease or who were on systemic immunosuppression. Peripheral blood for TCR sequencing was collected from all dose cohorts at baseline, on cycle 4 day 1, and on cycle 7 day 1. The samples were taken from a phase I, first-in-human, multicenter, open-label dose-escalation trial of ivuxolimab. Adults with locally advanced or metastatic head and neck squamous cell, hepatocellular, melanoma or renal cell carcinoma were enrolled in the trial. Before TCR sequencing, CD4+ T cells and CD8+ T cells were sorted from peripheral blood as separate populations.

Genomic DNA was isolated from the sorted cells so that the TCRbeta CDR3 region could be sequenced. TCRbeta CDR3 regions were sequenced using the immunoSEQ Assay. The clones in this table, taken by TCRdb from immuneACCESS, are in-frame only. Not every clone is retained; where verified, under half of the shortfall comes from an unresolved V gene, and the cause of the rest is unknown. Counted in this sample were about 93,000 clones; about 91% of them appeared once. The ten largest clones represent around 0.51% of the sample. Rearrangement joined TRBV6-5 to TRBJ2-3; the D gene identity is not certain. The sample in question was CD4+ or CD8+ T cells sorted from blood, obtained in a trial of the OX40 agonist ivuxolimab. The origin of this receptor is an adult with an advanced solid tumor such as melanoma, head and neck, liver or kidney cancer. Here is the DNA: TGTGCCAGCAGTTCGGCCCCAAATCAGTTTACAGATACGCAGTATTTT. Its product reads: CASSSAPNQFTDTQYF.